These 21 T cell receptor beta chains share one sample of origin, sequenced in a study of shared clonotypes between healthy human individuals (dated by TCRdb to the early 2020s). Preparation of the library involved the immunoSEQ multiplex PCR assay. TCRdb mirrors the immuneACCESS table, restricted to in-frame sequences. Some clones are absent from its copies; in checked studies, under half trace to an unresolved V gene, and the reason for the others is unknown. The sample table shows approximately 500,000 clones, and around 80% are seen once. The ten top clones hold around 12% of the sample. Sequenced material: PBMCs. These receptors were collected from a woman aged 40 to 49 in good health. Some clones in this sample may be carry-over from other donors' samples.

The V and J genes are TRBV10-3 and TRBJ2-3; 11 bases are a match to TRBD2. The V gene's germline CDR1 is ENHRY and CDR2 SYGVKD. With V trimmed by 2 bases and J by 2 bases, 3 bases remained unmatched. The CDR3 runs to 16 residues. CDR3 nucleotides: TGTGCCATCAGTGAGGTAGCGGGAGGGACCACAGATACGCAGTATTTT. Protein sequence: CAISEVAGGTTDTQYF.

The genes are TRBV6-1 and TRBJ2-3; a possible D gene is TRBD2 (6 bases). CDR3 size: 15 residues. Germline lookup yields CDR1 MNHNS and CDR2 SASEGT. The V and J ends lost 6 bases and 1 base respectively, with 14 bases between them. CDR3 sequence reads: CASSGTRYGTDTQYF. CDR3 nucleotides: TGTGCCAGCAGCGGGACTCGATATGGCACAGATACGCAGTATTTT.

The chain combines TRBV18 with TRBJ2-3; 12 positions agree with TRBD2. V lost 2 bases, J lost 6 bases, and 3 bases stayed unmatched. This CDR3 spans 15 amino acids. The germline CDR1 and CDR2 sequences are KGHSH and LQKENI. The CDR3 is CASSPAGTSGDTQYF. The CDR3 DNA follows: TGTGCCAGCTCACCAGCCGGGACTAGCGGGGATACGCAGTATTTT.

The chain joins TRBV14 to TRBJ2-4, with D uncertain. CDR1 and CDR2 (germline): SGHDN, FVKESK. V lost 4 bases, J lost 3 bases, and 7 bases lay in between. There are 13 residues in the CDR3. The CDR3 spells CASSLASKNIQYF. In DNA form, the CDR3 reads TGTGCCAGCAGCCTGGCTAGCAAAAACATTCAGTACTTC.

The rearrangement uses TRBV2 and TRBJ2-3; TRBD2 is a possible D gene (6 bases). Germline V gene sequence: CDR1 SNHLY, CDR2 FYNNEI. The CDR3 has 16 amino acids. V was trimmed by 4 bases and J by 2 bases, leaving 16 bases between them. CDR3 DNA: TGTGCCAGCAGTGGGCCTTCGGGAGCCGTCACAGATACGCAGTATTTT. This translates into CASSGPSGAVTDTQYF.

CDR3 in amino acids: CASSLTGLAGTQYF. For the CDR3, the DNA is TGTGCCAGCAGCTTAACAGGCCTAGCTGGGACCCAGTACTTC. The V call is TRBV7-3, the J call TRBJ2-5; tentatively, D is TRBD2 (5 bases). CDR1 SGHTA and CDR2 FQGTGA come from the germline V gene. CDR3 length equals 14 residues. V lost 0 bases and J 7 bases, leaving 12 bases between the germline ends.

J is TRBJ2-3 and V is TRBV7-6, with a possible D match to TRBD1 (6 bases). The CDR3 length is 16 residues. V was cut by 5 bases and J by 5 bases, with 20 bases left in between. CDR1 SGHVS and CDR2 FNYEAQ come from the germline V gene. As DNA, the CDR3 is TGTGCCAGCAGCCCGAAAGTTGGGGGCCGCCAAGATACGCAGTATTTT. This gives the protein CASSPKVGGRQDTQYF.

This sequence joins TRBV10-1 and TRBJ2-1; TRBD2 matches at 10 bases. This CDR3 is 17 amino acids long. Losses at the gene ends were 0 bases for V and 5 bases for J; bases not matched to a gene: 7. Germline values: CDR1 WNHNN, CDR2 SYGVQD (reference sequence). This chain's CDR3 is CASSESIPSGSHNEQFF. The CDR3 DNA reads TGCGCCAGCAGTGAGTCGATCCCTAGCGGGAGTCACAATGAGCAGTTCTTC.

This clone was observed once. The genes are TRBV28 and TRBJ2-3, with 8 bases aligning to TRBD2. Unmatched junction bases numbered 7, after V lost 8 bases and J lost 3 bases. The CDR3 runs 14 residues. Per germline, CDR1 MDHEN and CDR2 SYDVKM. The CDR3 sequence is CASLSGGRTDTQYF. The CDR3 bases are TGTGCCAGCCTAAGTGGCGGGAGGACAGATACGCAGTATTTT. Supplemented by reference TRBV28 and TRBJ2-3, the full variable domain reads DVKVTQSSRYLVKRTGEKVFLECVQDMDHENMFWYRQDPGLGLRLIYFSYDVKMKEKGDIPEGYSVSREKKERFSLILESASTNQTSMYLCASLSGGRTDTQYFGPGTRLTVL.

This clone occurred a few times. The CDR3 DNA reads as TGTGCCAGCAGCTTGGGACATATTAATGAAAAACTGTTTTTT. It yields the protein CASSLGHINEKLFF. V and J are TRBV13 and TRBJ1-4; TRBD1 might be the D (6 bases). The CDR3 is 14 amino acids. Germline V gene lookup returns CDR1 PRHDT and CDR2 FYEKMQ (reference sequence). V was trimmed by 3 bases and J by 4 bases, leaving 9 bases between them.

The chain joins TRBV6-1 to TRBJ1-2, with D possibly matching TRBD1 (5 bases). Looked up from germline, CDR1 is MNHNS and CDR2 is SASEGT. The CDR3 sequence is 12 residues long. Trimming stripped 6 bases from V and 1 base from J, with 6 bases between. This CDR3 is CASRDSNYGYTF. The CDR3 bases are TGTGCCAGCAGAGACAGTAACTATGGCTACACCTTC.

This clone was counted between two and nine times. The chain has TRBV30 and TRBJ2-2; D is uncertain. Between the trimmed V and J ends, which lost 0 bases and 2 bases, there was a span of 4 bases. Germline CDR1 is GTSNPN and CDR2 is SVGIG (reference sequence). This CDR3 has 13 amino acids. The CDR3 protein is CAWSVLNTGELFF. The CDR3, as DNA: TGTGCCTGGAGTGTACTAAACACCGGGGAGCTGTTTTTT.

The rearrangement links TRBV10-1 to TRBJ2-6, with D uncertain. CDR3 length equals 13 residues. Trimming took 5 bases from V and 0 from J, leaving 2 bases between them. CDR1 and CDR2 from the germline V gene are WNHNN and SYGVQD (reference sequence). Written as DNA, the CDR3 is TGCGCCAGCAGTAACTCTGGGGCCAACGTCCTGACTTTC. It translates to CASSNSGANVLTF.

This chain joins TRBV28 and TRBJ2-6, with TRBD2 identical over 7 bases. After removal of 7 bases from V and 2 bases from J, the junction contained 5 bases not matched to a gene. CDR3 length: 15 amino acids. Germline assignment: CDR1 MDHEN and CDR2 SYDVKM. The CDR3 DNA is TGTGCCAGCATGGCGGGGGACGCTGGGGCCAACGTCCTGACTTTC. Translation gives CASMAGDAGANVLTF.

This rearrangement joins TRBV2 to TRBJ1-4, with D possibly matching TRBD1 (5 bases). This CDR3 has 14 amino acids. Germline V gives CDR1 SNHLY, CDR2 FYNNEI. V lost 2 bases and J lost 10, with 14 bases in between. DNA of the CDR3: TGTGCCAGCAGTGAACAGGGCGCCGGGGGAAAACTGTTTTTT. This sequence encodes CASSEQGAGGKLFF.

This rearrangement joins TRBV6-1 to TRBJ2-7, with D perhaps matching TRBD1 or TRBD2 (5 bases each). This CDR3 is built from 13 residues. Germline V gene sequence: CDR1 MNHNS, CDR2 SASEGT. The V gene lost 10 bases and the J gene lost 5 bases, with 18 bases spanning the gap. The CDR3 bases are TGTGCCACCTCCGCTGAGGGGTTACACGAGCAGTACTTC. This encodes CATSAEGLHEQYF.

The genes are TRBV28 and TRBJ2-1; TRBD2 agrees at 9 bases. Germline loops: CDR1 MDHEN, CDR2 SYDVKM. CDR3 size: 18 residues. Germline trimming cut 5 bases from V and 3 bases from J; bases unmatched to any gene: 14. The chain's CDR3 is CASSQPEISGRNYNEQFF. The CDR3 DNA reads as TGTGCCAGCAGTCAACCAGAGATCAGCGGGAGGAACTACAATGAGCAGTTCTTC. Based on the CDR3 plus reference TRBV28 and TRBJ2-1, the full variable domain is DVKVTQSSRYLVKRTGEKVFLECVQDMDHENMFWYRQDPGLGLRLIYFSYDVKMKEKGDIPEGYSVSREKKERFSLILESASTNQTSMYLCASSQPEISGRNYNEQFFGPGTRLTVL.

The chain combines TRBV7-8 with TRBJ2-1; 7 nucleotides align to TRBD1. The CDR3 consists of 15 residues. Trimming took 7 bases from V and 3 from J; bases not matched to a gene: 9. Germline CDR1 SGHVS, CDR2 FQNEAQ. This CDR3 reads CASTIVTGDYNEQFF. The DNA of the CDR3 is TGTGCCAGCACCATTGTTACAGGGGACTACAATGAGCAGTTCTTC.

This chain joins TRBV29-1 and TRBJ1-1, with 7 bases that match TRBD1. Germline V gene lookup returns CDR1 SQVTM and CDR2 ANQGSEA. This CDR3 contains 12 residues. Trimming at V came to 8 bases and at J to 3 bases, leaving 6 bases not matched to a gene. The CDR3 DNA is TGCAGCTCGGGCCAGGGGGACACTGAAGCTTTCTTT. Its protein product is CSSGQGDTEAFF.

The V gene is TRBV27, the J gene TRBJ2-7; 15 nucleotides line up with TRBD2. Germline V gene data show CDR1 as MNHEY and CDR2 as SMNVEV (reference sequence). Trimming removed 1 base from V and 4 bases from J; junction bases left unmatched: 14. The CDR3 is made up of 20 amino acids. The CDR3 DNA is TGTGCCAGCAGTTTATTAGGGTTCTCAGGACTAGCGGGAGGGCAATACGAGCAGTACTTC. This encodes CASSLLGFSGLAGGQYEQYF.

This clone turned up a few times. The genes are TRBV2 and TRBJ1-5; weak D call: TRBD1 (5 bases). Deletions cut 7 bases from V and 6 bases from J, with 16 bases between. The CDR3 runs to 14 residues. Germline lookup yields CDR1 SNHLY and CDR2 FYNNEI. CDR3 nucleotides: TGTGCCAGCATGGGGGGAGTGGCAGGTCAGCCCCAGCATTTT. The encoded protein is CASMGGVAGQPQHF. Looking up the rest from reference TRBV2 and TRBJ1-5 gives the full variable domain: EPEVTQTPSHQVTQMGQEVILRCVPISNHLYFYWYRQILGQKVEFLVSFYNNEISEKSEIFDDQFSVERPDGSNFTLKIRSTKLEDSAMYFCASMGGVAGQPQHFGDGTRLSIL.